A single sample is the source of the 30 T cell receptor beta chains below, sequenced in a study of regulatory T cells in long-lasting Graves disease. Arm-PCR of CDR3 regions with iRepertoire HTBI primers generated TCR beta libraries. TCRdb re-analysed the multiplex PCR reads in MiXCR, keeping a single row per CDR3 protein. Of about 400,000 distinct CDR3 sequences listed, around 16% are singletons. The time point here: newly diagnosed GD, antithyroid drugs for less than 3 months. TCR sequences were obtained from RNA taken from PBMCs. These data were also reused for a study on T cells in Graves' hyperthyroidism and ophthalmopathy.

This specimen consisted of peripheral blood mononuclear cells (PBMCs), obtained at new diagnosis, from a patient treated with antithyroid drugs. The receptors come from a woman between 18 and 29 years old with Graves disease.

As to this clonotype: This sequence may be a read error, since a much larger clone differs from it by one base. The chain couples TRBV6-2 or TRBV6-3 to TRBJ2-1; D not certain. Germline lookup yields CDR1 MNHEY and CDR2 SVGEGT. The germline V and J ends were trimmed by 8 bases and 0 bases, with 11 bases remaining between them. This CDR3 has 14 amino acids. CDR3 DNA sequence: TGTGCCAGCTCGGCTATAAGCTCCTACAATGAGCAGTTCTTC. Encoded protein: CASSAISSYNEQFF.

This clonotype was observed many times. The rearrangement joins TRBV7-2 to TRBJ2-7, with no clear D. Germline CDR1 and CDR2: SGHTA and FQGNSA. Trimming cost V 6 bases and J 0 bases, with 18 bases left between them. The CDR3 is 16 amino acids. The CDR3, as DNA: TGTGCCAGCAGGGTACGGGCAGACTTTTCCTCCTACGAGCAGTACTTC. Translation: CASRVRADFSSYEQYF.

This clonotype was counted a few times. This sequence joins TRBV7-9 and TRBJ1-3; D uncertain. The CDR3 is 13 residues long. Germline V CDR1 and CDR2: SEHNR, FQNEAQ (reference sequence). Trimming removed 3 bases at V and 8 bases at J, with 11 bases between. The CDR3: CASSFSSSDTIYF. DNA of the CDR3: TGTGCCAGCAGCTTTTCGTCTTCAGACACCATATATTTT.

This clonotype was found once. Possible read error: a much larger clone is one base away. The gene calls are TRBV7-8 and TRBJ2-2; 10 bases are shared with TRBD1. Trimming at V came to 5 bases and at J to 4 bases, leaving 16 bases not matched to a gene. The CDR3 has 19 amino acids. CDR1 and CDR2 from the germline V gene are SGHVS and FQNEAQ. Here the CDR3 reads CASSARGRGQGPSTGELFF. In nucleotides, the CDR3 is TGTGCCAGCAGCGCCCGGGGGAGGGGACAGGGGCCGAGCACCGGGGAGCTGTTTTTT.

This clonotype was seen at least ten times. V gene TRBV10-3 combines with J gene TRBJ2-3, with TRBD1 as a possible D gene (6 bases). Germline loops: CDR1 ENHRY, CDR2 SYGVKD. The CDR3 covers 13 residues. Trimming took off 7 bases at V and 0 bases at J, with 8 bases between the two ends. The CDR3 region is CAINRDSTDTQYF. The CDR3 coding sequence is TGTGCCATCAACAGGGACAGCACAGATACGCAGTATTTT.

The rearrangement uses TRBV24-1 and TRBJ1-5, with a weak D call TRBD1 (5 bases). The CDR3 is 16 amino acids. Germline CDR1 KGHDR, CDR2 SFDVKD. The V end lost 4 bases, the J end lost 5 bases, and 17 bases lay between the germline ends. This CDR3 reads CATSEGRRGDYQPQHF. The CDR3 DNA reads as TGTGCCACCAGTGAAGGACGAAGGGGTGATTATCAGCCCCAGCATTTT.

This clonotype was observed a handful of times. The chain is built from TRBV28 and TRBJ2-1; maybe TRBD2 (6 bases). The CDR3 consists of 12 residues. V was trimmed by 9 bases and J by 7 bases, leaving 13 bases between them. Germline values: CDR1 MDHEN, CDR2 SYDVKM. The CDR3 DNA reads TGTGCCAGTGGAGGGGTAGTAAATGAGCAGTTCTTC. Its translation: CASGGVVNEQFF.

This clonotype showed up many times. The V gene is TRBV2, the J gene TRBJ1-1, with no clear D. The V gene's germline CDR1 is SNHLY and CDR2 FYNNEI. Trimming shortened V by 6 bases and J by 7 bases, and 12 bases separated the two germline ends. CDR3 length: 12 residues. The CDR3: CASSPLGNEAFF. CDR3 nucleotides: TGTGCCAGCAGCCCCCTGGGCAATGAAGCTTTCTTT.

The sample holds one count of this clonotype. CDR3 protein: CASSLATVFPQHF. The CDR3 DNA is TGTGCCAGCAGTTTAGCGACGGTGTTCCCCCAGCATTTT. This chain joins TRBV12-3 or TRBV12-4 and TRBJ1-5; D gene uncertain. V lost 0 bases and J 10 bases, leaving 10 bases between the germline ends. The CDR3 covers 13 residues.

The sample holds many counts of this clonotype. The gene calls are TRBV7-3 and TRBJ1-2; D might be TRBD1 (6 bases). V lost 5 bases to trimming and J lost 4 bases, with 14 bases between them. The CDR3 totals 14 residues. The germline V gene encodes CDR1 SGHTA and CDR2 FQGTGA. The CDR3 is CASSPRAGAYGYTF. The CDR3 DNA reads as TGTGCCAGCAGCCCTCGGGCGGGGGCCTATGGCTACACCTTC.

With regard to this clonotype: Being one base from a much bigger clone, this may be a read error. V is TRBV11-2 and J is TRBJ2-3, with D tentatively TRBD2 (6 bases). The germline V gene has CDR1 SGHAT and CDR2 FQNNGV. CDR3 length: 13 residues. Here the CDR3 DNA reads TGTGCCAGCAGCGCCGGGAGCACAGATAGGCAGTATTTT. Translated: CASSAGSTDRQYF.

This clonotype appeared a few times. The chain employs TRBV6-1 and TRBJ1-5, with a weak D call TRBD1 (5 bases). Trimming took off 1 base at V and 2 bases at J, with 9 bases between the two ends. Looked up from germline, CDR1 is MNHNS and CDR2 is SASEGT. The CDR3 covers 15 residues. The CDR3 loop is CASSEVWGGNQPQHF. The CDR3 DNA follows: TGTGCCAGCAGTGAAGTCTGGGGCGGCAATCAGCCCCAGCATTTT.

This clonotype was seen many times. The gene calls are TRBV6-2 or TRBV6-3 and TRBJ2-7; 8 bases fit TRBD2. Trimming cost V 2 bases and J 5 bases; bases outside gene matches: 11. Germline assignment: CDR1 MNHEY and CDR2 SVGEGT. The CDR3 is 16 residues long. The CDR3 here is CASSYTRGGGSDEQYF. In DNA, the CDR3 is TGTGCCAGCAGTTACACCCGGGGGGGCGGGAGCGACGAGCAGTACTTC.

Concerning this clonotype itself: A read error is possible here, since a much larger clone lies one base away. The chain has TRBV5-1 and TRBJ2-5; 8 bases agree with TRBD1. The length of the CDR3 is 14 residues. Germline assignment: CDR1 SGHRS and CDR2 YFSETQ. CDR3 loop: CASSLDGTGEAQYF. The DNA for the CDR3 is TGCGCCAGCAGCTTGGACGGGACAGGAGAGGCCCAGTACTTC.

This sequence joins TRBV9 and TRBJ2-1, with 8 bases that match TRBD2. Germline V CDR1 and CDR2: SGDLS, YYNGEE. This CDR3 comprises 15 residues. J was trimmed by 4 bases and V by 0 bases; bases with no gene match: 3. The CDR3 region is CASSVGLATYNEQFF. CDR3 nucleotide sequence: TGTGCCAGCAGCGTAGGACTAGCGACTTACAATGAGCAGTTCTTC.

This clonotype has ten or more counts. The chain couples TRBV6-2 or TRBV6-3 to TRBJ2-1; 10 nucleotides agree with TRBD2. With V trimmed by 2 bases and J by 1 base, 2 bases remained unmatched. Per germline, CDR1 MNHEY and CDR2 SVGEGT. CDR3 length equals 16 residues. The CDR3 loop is CASSYRSGGSYNEQFF. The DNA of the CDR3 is TGTGCCAGCAGTTACCGTAGCGGGGGGTCCTACAATGAGCAGTTCTTC.

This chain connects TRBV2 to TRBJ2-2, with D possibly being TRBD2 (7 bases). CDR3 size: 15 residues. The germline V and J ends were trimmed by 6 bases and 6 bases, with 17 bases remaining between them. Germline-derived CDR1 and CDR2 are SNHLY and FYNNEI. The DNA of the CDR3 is TGTGCCAGCAGGAGGGAGGGGGGGCCAGCCGGGGAGCTGTTTTTT. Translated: CASRREGGPAGELFF.

The CDR3 DNA reads as TGTGCCAGCAGTGCCTACGGAGGAATCTCCTACAATGAGCAGTTCTTC. Its translation is CASSAYGGISYNEQFF. The chain joins TRBV6-4 to TRBJ2-1; D might be TRBD2 (5 bases). From germline, CDR1 is MRHNA and CDR2 SNTAGT. V dropped 4 bases and J dropped 0 bases, with 13 bases sitting between them. The CDR3 is 16 amino acids.

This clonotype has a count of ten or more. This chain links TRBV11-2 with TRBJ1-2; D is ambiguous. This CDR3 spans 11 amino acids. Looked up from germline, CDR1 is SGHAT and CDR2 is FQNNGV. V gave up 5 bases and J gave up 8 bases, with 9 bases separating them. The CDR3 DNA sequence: TGTGCCAGCAGCCAGACAAGAGGCTACACCTTC. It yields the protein CASSQTRGYTF.

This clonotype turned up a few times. CDR3 nucleotide sequence: TGCAGCGTCAACTCTGGAAACACCATATATTTT. Encoded protein: CSVNSGNTIYF. The chain is built from TRBV29-1 and TRBJ1-3, with D hard to call. Germline-derived CDR1 and CDR2 are SQVTM and ANQGSEA. The CDR3 contains 11 residues. Deletions cut 6 bases from V and 0 bases from J, with 3 bases between.

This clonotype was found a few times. The CDR3 loop reads CASSPSSGRARGELFF. The CDR3 DNA reads TGTGCCAGCAGCCCGTCTAGCGGGAGGGCCAGGGGGGAGCTGTTTTTT. The J gene is TRBJ2-2, the V gene TRBV7-2, with 12 bases identical to TRBD2. CDR1 is SGHTA and CDR2 is FQGNSA in the germline V gene. J was trimmed by 8 bases and V by 5 bases; bases with no gene match: 9. The CDR3 loop spans 16 amino acids.

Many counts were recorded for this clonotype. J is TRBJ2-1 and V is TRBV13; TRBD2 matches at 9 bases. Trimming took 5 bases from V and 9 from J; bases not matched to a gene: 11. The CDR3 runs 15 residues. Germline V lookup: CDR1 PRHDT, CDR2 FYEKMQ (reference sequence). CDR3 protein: CASSISGRGRVEQFF. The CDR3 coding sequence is TGTGCCAGCAGCATTAGCGGGAGAGGTAGAGTTGAGCAGTTCTTC.

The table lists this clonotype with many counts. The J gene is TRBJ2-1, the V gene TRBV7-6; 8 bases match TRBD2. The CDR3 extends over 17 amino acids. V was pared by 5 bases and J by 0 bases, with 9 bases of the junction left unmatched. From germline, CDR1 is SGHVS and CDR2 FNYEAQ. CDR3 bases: TGTGCCAGCAGCCCCCGGGGGGGCTCTAGCTCCTACAATGAGCAGTTCTTC. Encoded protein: CASSPRGGSSSYNEQFF.

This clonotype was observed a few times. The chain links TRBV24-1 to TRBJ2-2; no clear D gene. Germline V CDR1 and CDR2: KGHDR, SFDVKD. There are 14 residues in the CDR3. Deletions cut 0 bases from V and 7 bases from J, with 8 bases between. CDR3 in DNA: TGTGCCACCAGTGATTTGCCCAAAGGCGGGGAGCTGTTTTTT. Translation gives CATSDLPKGGELFF.

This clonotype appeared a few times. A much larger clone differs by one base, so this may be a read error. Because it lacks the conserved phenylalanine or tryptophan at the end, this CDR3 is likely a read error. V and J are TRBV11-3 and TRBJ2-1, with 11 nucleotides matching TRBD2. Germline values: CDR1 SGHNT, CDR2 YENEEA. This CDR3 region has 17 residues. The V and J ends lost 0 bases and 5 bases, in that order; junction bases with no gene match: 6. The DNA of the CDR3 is TGTGCCAGCAGCTTAGATCTAGCGGGGGGTCAAAACAATGAGCAGTTCTCC. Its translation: CASSLDLAGGQNNEQFS.

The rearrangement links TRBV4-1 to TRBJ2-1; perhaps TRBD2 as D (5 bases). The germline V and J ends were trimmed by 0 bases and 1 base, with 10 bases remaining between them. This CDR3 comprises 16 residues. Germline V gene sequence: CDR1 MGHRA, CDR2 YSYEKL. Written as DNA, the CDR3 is TGCGCCAGCAGCCAAGATTACCCGGGGTCCTACAATGAGCAGTTCTTC. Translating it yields CASSQDYPGSYNEQFF.

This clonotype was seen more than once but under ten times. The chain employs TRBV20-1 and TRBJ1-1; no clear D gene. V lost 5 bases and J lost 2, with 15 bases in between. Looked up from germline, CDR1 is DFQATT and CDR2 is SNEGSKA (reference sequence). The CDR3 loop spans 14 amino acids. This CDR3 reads CSAARSGINTEAFF. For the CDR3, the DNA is TGCAGTGCTGCCCGGTCCGGGATAAACACTGAAGCTTTCTTT.

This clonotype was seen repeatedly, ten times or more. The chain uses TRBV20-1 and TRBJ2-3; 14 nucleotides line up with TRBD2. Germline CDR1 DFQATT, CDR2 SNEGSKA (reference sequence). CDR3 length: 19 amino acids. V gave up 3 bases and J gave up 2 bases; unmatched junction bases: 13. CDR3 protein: CSASPFPGLAGVDTDTQYF. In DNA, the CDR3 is TGCAGTGCTAGCCCTTTTCCGGGACTAGCGGGGGTTGACACAGATACGCAGTATTTT.

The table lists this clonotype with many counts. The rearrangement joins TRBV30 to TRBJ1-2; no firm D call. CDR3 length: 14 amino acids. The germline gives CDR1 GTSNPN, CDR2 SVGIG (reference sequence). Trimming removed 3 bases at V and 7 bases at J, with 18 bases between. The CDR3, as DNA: TGTGCCTGGAGCCCTGGACTGGCGGCGGTTGGCTACACCTTC. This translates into CAWSPGLAAVGYTF.

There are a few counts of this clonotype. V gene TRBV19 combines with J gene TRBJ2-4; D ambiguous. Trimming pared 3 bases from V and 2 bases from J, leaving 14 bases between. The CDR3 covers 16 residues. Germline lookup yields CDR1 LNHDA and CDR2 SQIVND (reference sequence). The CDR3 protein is CASSILTPDPKNIQYF. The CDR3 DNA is TGTGCCAGTAGTATTCTGACCCCAGACCCCAAAAACATTCAGTACTTC.